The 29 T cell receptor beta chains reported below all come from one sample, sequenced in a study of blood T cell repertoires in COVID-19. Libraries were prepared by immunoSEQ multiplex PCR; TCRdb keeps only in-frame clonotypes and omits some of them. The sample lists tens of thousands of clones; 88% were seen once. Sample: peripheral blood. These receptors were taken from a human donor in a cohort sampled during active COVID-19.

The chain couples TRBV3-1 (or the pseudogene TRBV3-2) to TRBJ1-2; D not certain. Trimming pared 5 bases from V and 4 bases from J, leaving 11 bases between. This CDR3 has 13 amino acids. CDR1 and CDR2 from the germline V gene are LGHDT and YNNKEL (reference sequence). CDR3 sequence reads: CASSEYALYGYTF. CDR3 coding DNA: TGTGCCAGCAGCGAGTATGCCCTCTATGGCTACACCTTC.

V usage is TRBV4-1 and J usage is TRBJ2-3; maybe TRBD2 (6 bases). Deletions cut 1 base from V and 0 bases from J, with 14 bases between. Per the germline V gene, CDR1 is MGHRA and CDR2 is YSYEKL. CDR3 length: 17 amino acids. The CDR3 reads CASSQGDGTSSTDTQYF. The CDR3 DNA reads TGCGCCAGCAGCCAAGGCGACGGGACTTCGAGCACAGATACGCAGTATTTT.

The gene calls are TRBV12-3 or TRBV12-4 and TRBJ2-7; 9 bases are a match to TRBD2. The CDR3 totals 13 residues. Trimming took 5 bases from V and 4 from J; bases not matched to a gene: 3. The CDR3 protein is CASSPSGEYEQYF. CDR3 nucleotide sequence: TGTGCCAGCAGTCCTAGCGGGGAGTACGAGCAGTACTTC.

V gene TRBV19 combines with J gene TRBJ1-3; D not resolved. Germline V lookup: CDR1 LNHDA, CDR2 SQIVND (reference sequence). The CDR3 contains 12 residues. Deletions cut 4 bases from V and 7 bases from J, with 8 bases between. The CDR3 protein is CASSTLENTIYF. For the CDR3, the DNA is TGTGCCAGTAGTACTCTCGAGAACACCATATATTTT.

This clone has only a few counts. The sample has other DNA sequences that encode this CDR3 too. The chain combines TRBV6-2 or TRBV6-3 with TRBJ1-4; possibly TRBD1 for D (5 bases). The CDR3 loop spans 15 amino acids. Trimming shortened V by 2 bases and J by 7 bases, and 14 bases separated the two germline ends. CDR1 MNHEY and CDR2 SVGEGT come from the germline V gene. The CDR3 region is CASSYPPGSGEKLFF. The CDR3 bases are TGTGCCAGCAGTTACCCTCCAGGGTCCGGTGAAAAACTGTTTTTT.

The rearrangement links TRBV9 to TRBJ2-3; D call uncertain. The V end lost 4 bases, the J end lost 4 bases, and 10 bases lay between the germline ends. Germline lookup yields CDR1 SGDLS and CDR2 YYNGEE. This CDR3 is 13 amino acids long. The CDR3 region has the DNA TGTGCCAGCAGCTCAGGCCGCCCAGATACGCAGTATTTT. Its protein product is CASSSGRPDTQYF.

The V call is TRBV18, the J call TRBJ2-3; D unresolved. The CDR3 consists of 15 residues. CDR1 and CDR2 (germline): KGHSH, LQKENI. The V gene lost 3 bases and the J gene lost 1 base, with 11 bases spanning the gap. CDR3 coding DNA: TGTGCCAGCTCACCCACCCACCAGGGCACAGATACGCAGTATTTT. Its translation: CASSPTHQGTDTQYF.

The CDR3 spells CASSRGEGATQYF. CDR3 coding DNA: TGTGCCAGCAGCAGGGGGGAAGGGGCGACCCAGTACTTC. The genes are TRBV7-9 and TRBJ2-5, with D perhaps TRBD1 or TRBD2 (6 bases each). This CDR3 comprises 13 residues. V was shortened by 5 bases and J by 7 bases, with 14 bases between the two germline ends. The V gene's germline CDR1 is SEHNR and CDR2 FQNEAQ (reference sequence).

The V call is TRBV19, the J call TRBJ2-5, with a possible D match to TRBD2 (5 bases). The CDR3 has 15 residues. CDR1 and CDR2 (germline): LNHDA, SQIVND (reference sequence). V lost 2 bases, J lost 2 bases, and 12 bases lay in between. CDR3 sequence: CASSISRELQETQYF. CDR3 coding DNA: TGTGCCAGTAGTATATCGAGGGAACTGCAAGAGACCCAGTACTTC.

CDR3 amino acids: CASSPGAGAQETQYF. In DNA, the CDR3 is TGCGCCAGCAGCCCGGGAGCGGGGGCACAAGAGACCCAGTACTTC. This chain connects TRBV5-1 to TRBJ2-5; 8 nucleotides match TRBD2. The CDR3 extends over 15 amino acids. Germline V gene data show CDR1 as SGHRS and CDR2 as YFSETQ. With V trimmed by 4 bases and J by 2 bases, 7 bases remained unmatched.

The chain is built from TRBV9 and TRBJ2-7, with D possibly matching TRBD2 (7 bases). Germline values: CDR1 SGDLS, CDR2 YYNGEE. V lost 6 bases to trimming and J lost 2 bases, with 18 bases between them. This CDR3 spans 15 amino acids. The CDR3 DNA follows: TGTGCCAGCAAGCGGGATTATCAGGGGCCCTACGAGCAGTACTTC. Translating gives CASKRDYQGPYEQYF.

CDR3 region: CASSRDFGSGGLTGELFF. The CDR3 region has the DNA TGTGCCAGCAGCAGGGACTTCGGGTCAGGGGGATTAACCGGGGAGCTGTTTTTT. The chain combines TRBV11-3 with TRBJ2-2, with D tentatively TRBD1 (7 bases). Trimming cost V 5 bases and J 5 bases, with 24 bases left between them. Germline CDR1 SGHNT, CDR2 YENEEA. The CDR3 extends over 18 amino acids.

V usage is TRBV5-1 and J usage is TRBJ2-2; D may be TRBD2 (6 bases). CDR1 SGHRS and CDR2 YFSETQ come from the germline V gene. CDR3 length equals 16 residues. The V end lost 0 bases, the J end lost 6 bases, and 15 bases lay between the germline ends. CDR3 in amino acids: CASSLDVSSVAGELFF. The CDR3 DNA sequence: TGCGCCAGCAGCTTGGATGTGTCTAGCGTAGCCGGGGAGCTGTTTTTT.

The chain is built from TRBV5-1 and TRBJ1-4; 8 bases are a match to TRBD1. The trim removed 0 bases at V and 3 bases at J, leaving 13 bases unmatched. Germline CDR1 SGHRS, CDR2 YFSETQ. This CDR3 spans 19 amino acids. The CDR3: CASSLVSGGAVVANEKLFF. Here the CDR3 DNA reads TGCGCCAGCAGCTTGGTGTCAGGGGGCGCGGTAGTTGCTAATGAAAAACTGTTTTTT.

CDR3 region: CASSPRTSGAIQETQYF. The DNA of the CDR3 is TGTGCCAGTAGCCCCCGGACTAGCGGGGCAATCCAAGAGACCCAGTACTTC. This chain links TRBV19 with TRBJ2-5; 12 positions match TRBD2. The CDR3 covers 17 residues. Germline lookup yields CDR1 LNHDA and CDR2 SQIVND (reference sequence). V trimming: 6 bases; J trimming: 1 base; junction bases outside the gene matches: 9.

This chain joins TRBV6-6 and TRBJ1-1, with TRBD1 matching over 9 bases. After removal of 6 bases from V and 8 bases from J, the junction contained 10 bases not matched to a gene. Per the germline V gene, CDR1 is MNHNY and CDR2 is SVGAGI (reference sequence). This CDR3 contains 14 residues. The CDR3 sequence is CASSLRTGAIEAFF. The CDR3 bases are TGTGCCAGCAGCCTCAGGACAGGGGCGATCGAAGCTTTCTTT.

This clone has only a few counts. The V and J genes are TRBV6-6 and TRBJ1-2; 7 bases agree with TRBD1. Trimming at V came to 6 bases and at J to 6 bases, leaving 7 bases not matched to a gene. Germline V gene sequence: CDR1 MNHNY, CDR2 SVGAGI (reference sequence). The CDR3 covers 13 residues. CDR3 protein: CASRGQGVDGYTF. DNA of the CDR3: TGTGCCAGCAGGGGGCAGGGGGTTGATGGCTACACCTTC.

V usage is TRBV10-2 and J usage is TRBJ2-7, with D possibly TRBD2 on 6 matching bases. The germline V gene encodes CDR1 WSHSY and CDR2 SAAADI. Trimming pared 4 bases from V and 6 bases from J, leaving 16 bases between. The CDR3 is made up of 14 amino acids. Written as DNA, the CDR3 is TGCGCCAGCAGTGCCCTGACTAGTAGAGGCGAGCAGTACTTC. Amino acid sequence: CASSALTSRGEQYF.

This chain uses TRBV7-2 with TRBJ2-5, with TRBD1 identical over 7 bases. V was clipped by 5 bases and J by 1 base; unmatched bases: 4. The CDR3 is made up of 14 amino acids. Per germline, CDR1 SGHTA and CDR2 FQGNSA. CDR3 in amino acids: CASSPDRTQETQYF. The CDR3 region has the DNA TGTGCCAGCAGCCCGGACAGGACCCAAGAGACCCAGTACTTC.

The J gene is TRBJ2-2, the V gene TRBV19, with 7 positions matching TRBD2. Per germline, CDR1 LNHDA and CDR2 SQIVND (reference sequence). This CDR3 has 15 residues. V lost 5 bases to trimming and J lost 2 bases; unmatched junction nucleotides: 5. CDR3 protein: CASSLPGLNTGELFF. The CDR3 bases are TGTGCCAGTAGTCTGCCGGGACTAAACACCGGGGAGCTGTTTTTT.

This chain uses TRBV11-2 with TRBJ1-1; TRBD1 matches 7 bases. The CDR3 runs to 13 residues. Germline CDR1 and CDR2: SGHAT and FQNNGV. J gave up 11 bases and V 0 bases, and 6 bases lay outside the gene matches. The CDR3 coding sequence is TGTGCCAGCAGCTTAGAGCAGGGGGTTGTTGCTTTCTTT. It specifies CASSLEQGVVAFF.

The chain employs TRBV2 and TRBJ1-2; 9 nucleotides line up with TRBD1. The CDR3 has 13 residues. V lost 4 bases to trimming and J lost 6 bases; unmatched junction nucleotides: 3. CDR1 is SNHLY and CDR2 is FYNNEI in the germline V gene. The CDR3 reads CASSVQGAHGYTF. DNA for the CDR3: TGTGCCAGCAGTGTACAGGGGGCCCATGGCTACACCTTC.

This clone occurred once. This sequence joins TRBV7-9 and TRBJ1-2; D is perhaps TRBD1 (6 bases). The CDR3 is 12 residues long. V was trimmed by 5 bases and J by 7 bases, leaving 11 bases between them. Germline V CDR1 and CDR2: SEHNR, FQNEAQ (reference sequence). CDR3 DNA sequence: TGTGCCAGCAGCCTGAACAGGGCTGGCTACACCTTC. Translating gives CASSLNRAGYTF.

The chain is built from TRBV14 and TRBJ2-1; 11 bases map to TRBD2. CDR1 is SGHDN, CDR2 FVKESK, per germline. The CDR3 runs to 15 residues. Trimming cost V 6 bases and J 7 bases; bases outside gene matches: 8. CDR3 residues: CASRTGTSGMNEQFF. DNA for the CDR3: TGTGCCAGCAGAACCGGGACTAGCGGCATGAATGAGCAGTTCTTC.

The CDR3 DNA reads as TGTGCCAGCAGTTACATCACAGGGGTCGACGAGCAGTACTTC. Translation gives CASSYITGVDEQYF. The gene calls are TRBV6-2 or TRBV6-3 and TRBJ2-7, with 7 bases lining up with TRBD1. Germline loops: CDR1 MNHEY, CDR2 SVGEGT. The trim removed 2 bases at V and 5 bases at J, leaving 6 bases unmatched. The length of the CDR3 is 14 residues.

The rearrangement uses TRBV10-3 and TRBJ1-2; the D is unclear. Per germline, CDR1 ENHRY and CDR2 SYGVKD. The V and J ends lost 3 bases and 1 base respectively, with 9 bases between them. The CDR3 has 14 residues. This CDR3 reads CAISEGVINYGYTF. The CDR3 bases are TGTGCCATCAGTGAAGGAGTGATTAACTATGGCTACACCTTC.

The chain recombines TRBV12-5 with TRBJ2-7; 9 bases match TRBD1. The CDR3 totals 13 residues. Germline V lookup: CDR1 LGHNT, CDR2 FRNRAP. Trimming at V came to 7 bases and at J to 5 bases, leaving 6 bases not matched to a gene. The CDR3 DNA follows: TGTGCTAGTGCCTTTAGGGACAGGGACGAGCAGTACTTC. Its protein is CASAFRDRDEQYF.

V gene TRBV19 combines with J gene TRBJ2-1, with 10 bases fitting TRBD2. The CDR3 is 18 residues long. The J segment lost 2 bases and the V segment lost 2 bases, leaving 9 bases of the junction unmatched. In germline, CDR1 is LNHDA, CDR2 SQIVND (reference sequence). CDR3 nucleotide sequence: TGTGCCAGTAGTATACGAACCGGCACTAGCGGGACCTACAATGAGCAGTTCTTC. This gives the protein CASSIRTGTSGTYNEQFF. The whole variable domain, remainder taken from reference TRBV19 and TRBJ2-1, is DGGITQSPKYLFRKEGQNVTLSCEQNLNHDAMYWYRQDPGQGLRLIYYSQIVNDFQKGDIAEGYSVSREKKESFPLTVTSAQKNPTAFYLCASSIRTGTSGTYNEQFFGPGTRLTVL.

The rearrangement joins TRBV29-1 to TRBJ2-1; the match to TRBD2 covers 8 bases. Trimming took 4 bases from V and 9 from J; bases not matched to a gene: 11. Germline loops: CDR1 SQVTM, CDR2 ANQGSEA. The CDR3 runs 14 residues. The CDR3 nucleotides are TGCAGCGTTGTCGGGAGGGCCCATTTTTCTGAGCAGTTCTTC. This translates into CSVVGRAHFSEQFF.